This TCR beta chain was identified in a study of regulatory T cells in long-lasting Graves disease. Regarding time point: newly diagnosed GD, antithyroid drugs for less than 3 months. PBMC-derived RNA was used for the TCR library. This clonotype has just a few counts. Its antigen is not identified. Points from the study as a whole: Accuracy may have been reduced by the small sample size.

With iRepertoire HTBI primers and Arm-PCR of CDR3 regions, TCR beta libraries were built. TCRdb re-analysed the multiplex PCR reads in MiXCR, keeping a single row per CDR3 protein. The sample yields 440,000 or so distinct CDR3 sequences, around 14% seen once. The data were also submitted as part of a second study, on T cells in Graves' hyperthyroidism and ophthalmopathy.

Here the sequenced sample was peripheral blood mononuclear cells (PBMCs), taken at new diagnosis, from a patient treated with antithyroid drugs. The TCR sequence derives from a woman aged 25-40 years with Graves disease.

Here the CDR3 DNA reads TGTGCCAGCAGTGTAGGACAGAATCAAGAGACCCAGTACTTC. Its protein product is CASSVGQNQETQYF. The chain recombines TRBV2 with TRBJ2-5; the D gene is possibly TRBD1 (6 bases). This CDR3 spans 14 amino acids. Trimming shortened V by 4 bases and J by 2 bases, and 11 bases separated the two germline ends. Per the germline V gene, CDR1 is SNHLY and CDR2 is FYNNEI.